This TCR beta chain was obtained from a study of response to subunit inactivated influenza vaccine. The study, taken as a whole, reports: Each seasonal influenza vaccination recruits few new T cells, the authors suggested.

Each CDR3 protein is one row after TCRdb ran MiXCR on the RT-PCR reads. This sample has roughly 700,000 distinct CDR3 sequences; about a sixth occur once, and the top ten carry 11%. In germline, CDR1 is SNHLY, CDR2 FYNNEI. V was cut by 2 bases and J by 5 bases, with 7 bases left in between. This CDR3 spans 12 amino acids. This clonotype was counted ten times or more. Its antigen is still unknown. The starting material was PBMCs from blood, obtained roughly 12 days after vaccination. This receptor was obtained from a man aged 45 to 65 who received an inactivated influenza vaccine. This chain connects TRBV2 to TRBJ2-7; possibly TRBD2 for D (6 bases). The CDR3 nucleotides read TGTGCCAGCAGTGAATGGGGGGACGAGCAGTACTTC. This translates into CASSEWGDEQYF.